This T cell receptor beta chain is from a study of memory CD4+ T cells and cytomegalovirus serostatus. Study-wide results and caveats: About two fifths of the roughly 150 known CMV-associated TCRbeta sequences appeared in CD4+ memory.

About this clone: Its antigen remains unknown.

The CDR3 runs 16 residues. Germline V gene sequence: CDR1 SEHNR, CDR2 FQNEAQ (reference sequence). Unmatched junction bases numbered 4, after V lost 1 base and J lost 2 bases. The sort gate was single viable CD3+CD4+CD8-CD45RO+ cells for memory CD4+ T cells. The table came from immunoSEQ multiplex PCR; TCRdb's copy has only in-frame clones and leaves some out. In the table there are around 99,000 clones, around 80% of which are singletons. The chain combines TRBV7-9 with TRBJ2-5; TRBD1 agrees at 10 bases. Sequencing was performed on memory CD4+ T cells from blood. This receptor was identified in an adult in good health and CMV-seropositive. CDR3: CASSLGDRGHQETQYF. The DNA for the CDR3 is TGTGCCAGCAGCTTAGGTGACAGGGGGCATCAAGAGACCCAGTACTTC.